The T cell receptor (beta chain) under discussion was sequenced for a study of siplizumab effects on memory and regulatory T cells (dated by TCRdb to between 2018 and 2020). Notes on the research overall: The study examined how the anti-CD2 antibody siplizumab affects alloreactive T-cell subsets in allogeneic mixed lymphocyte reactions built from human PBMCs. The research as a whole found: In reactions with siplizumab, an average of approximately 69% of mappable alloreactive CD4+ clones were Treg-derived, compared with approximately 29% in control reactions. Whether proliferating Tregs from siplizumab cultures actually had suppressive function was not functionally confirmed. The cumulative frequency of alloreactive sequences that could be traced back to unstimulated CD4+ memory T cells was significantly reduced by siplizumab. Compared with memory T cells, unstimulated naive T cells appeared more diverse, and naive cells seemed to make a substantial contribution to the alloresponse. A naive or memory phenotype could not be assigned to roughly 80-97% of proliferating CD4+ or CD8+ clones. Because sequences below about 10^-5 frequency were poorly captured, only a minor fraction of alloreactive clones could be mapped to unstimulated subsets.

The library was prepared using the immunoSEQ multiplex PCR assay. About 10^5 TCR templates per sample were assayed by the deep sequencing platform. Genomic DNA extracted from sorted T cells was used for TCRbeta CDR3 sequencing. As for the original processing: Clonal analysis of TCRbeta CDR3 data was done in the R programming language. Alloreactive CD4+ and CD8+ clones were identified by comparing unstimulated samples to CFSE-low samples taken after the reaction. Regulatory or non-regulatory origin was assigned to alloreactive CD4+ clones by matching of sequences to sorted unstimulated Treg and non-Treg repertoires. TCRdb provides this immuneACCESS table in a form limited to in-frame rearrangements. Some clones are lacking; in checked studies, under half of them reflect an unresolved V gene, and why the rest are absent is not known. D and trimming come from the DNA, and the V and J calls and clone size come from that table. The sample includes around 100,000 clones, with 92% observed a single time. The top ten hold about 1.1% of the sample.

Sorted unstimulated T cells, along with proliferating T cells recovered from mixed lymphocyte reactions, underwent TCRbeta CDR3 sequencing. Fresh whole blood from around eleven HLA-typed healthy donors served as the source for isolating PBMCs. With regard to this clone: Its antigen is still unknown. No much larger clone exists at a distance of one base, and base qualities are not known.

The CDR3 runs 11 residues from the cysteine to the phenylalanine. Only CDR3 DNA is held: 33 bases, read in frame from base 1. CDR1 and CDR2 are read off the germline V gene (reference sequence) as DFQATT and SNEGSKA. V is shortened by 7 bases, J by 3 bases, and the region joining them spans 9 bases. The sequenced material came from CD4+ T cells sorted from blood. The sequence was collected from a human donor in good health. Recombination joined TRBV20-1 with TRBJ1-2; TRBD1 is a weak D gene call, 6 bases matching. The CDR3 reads CSVNRDYGYTF. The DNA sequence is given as TGCAGTGTTAACAGGGACTATGGCTACACCTTC.